These 5 T cell receptor beta chains were all obtained from the same sample, sequenced in a study of blood T cell repertoires in COVID-19. Some clones are missing from TCRdb's copy, which holds only in-frame ones; the method was immunoSEQ multiplex PCR. The data contain under 250,000 clones, over 80% of them singletons. Sequenced sample: peripheral blood. Every receptor here comes from a woman in her fifties or sixties with active or convalescent COVID-19.

The V and J genes are TRBV18 and TRBJ1-5; 8 bases align to TRBD1. With V trimmed by 8 bases and J by 2 bases, 8 bases remained unmatched. The CDR3 runs 15 residues. The germline V gene has CDR1 KGHSH and CDR2 LQKENI. The CDR3 reads CASASGGSGNQPQHF. CDR3 DNA: TGTGCCAGCGCTTCAGGGGGCAGTGGCAATCAGCCCCAGCATTTT.

The chain joins TRBV19 to TRBJ1-2, with 9 bases matching TRBD1. The V segment lost 5 bases and the J segment 0 bases; nucleotides outside the gene matches: 1. Germline V gives CDR1 LNHDA, CDR2 SQIVND (reference sequence). The CDR3 is 14 residues long. The CDR3 region has the DNA TGTGCCAGTAGTCGGGACAGGGCTAACTATGGCTACACCTTC. Translation gives CASSRDRANYGYTF.

The chain couples TRBV3-1 (or the pseudogene TRBV3-2) to TRBJ2-1; 10 bases agree with TRBD1. V was pared by 1 base and J by 8 bases, with 5 bases of the junction left unmatched. The CDR3 contains 15 residues. Germline lookup yields CDR1 LGHDT and CDR2 YNNKEL (reference sequence). The CDR3, as DNA: TGTGCCAGCAGCCAAGGCCCGACAGGGGGCGATGAGCAGTTCTTC. Residues: CASSQGPTGGDEQFF.

The J gene is TRBJ2-1, the V gene TRBV11-2, with TRBD2 matching over 8 bases. The CDR3 loop spans 16 amino acids. V gave up 5 bases and J gave up 9 bases; unmatched junction bases: 15. Germline values: CDR1 SGHAT, CDR2 FQNNGV. CDR3 bases: TGTGCCAGCAGCCCTGTCGGCCTAGCGGGCTTAGGTGAGCAGTTCTTC. Protein product: CASSPVGLAGLGEQFF.

This clone was detected ten times or more. V and J are TRBV6-5 and TRBJ1-2, with D uncertain. Germline V gene lookup returns CDR1 MNHEY and CDR2 SVGAGI. This CDR3 has 14 residues. The V and J ends lost 2 bases and 1 base respectively, with 8 bases between them. The CDR3 nucleotides read TGTGCCAGCAGTTACCAGCGGCGTAACTATGGCTACACCTTC. Translated: CASSYQRRNYGYTF.